This T cell receptor (beta chain) was sequenced in a study of neoadjuvant anti-PD-1 for oral cavity cancer (dated by TCRdb to the early 2020s). Regarding the study in general: Before curative-intent surgical resection, most patients were given three to four biweekly doses of nivolumab at 3 mg/kg. For patients who did not progress, a fourth nivolumab dose was given around day 43, followed by definitive surgical resection on days 50-56. Responders were defined as patients with complete response, partial response or stable disease by RECIST 1.1; non-responders were defined as patients with progression. There were 12 patients in the parent correlative cohort, and the response rate was around 35%. What the research found in general, with its limitations: A higher pretreatment blood Treg/Th17 ratio correlated with both higher pretreatment blood TCRbeta clonality and lower post-treatment tumor TCRbeta clonality. After neoadjuvant nivolumab, non-responders showed significantly higher T cell clonality (Gini index) in PBMCs than responders did. TCR analyses included only three patients per response group, and the authors called for larger cohorts for validation.

For deep sequencing, PBMC libraries mostly used roughly 470 ng of input genomic DNA, with six replicates for each sample. Following the manufacturer's instructions, the team built TCRbeta libraries using the immunoSEQ hsTCRbeta kit. An Illumina NovaSeq 6000 S4 flow cell was used to sequence the final libraries, which had first been combined to 3 nM. In the source study's methods: Raw data preprocessing and quality control were performed with the immunoSEQ Analyzer. The analysis was limited to productive rearrangements, and each clonotype was defined by a unique CDR3 amino acid sequence. Using the R package tcR, the researchers computed the Gini-Simpson index as their estimate of repertoire clonality. Gini indices were compared with Student's t test, and associations with tumor size change were assessed by Pearson correlation. TCRdb carries this immuneACCESS record with in-frame sequences only. Its versions omit some clonotypes, under half of them owing to an unresolved V gene in the studies checked, with the rest unexplained. D and trimming come from the DNA, and the V and J calls and clone size come from that table. Across this sample there are tens of thousands of clones, with 65% to 80% seen only once. 2.6% of the sample comes from the top ten.

V is cut by 0 bases and J by 0 bases, and the space between the germline ends is 10 bases. The CDR3 numbers 16 residues from cysteine through phenylalanine. This entry keeps only the CDR3 DNA: 48 bases, framed from base 1. CDR1 is given as SGHRS and CDR2 as YFSETQ, both from the germline V gene. In light of the paper, this sample's time point label describes: before neoadjuvant nivolumab. Patients had been newly diagnosed with stage II-IVA oral cavity squamous cell carcinoma, and no prior systemic or radiation treatment had been given to the patients. The cohort was made up of patients with locally advanced, HPV-negative oral cavity squamous cell carcinoma. Peripheral blood mononuclear cells were analyzed directly, without maintenance or expansion in culture. The samples were obtained from a longitudinal correlative study of a single-arm phase II trial testing neoadjuvant nivolumab in oral cavity squamous cell carcinoma. Subject-matched pre- and post-treatment PBMCs and tumors from three responders and three non-responders were subjected to genomic DNA-based TCRbeta sequencing. Peripheral blood mononuclear cells were collected before nivolumab treatment and were collected again after treatment, at the time of surgery. The Maxwell RSC DNA from Cells kit was used to isolate genomic DNA from PBMCs.

In regard to this clone: What antigen it recognizes has not been identified. No much larger clonotype is one base removed from it; base qualities were not supplied.

The specimen was PBMCs, collected before nivolumab (anti-PD-1) treatment. The chain employs TRBV5-1 and TRBJ1-3, with the D gene not clear enough to name. This receptor was identified in a person between 40 and 85 years old with oral cavity squamous cell carcinoma. DNA sequence: TGCGCCAGCAGCTTGGCCTCAGGAAACTCTGGAAACACCATATATTTT. Its protein product is CASSLASGNSGNTIYF. The variable domain in full, with residues beyond the CDR3 obtained from the reference TRBV5-1 and TRBJ1-3 genes, is KAGVTQTPRYLIKTRGQQVTLSCSPISGHRSVSWYQQTPGQGLQFLFEYFSETQRNKGNFPGRFSGRQFSNSRSEMNVSTLELGDSALYLCASSLASGNSGNTIYFGEGSWLTVV.